Each of the 8 T cell receptor beta chains below was sequenced from the same sample in a study of graft-versus-host responses after intestinal transplantation (dated by TCRdb to about 2021). These receptors are not linked to any known antigen. What the time point label conveys for this sample: cells obtained before transplantation from donor or recipient. Library preparation employed the immunoSEQ multiplex PCR assay. TCRdb carries this immuneACCESS record with in-frame sequences only. Its versions omit some clonotypes, under half of them owing to an unresolved V gene in the studies checked, with the rest unexplained. The sample has about 99,000 clones on record, around 90% of them singletons. The top ten clones comprise around 0.07% of the sample. Sequenced material: unstimulated CD8+ T cells sorted from spleen or lymph node cells, taken before transplant. The receptors derive from a human donor who was the organ donor for an intestinal transplant.

The gene calls are TRBV9 and TRBJ2-2; 7 positions match TRBD1. The germline V gene has CDR1 SGDLS and CDR2 YYNGEE. Trimming took 7 bases from V and 3 from J; bases not matched to a gene: 9. This CDR3 has 15 amino acids. The CDR3 DNA follows: TGTGCCAGCGTCCCTGGGACAGCGCACACCGGGGAGCTGTTTTTT. Protein: CASVPGTAHTGELFF.

This chain connects TRBV13 to TRBJ1-2, with TRBD1 identical over 8 bases. This CDR3 is 15 amino acids long. Per the germline V gene, CDR1 is PRHDT and CDR2 is FYEKMQ (reference sequence). After removal of 0 bases from V and 1 base from J, the junction contained 1 base not matched to a gene. CDR3 in amino acids: CASSLGTGDNYGYTF. The CDR3 nucleotides are TGTGCCAGCAGCTTAGGGACAGGGGATAACTATGGCTACACCTTC. The full variable domain, with the rest looked up from reference TRBV13 and TRBJ1-2, is AAGVIQSPRHLIKEKRETATLKCYPIPRHDTVYWYQQGPGQDPQFLISFYEKMQSDKGSIPDRFSAQQFSDYHSELNMSSLELGDSALYFCASSLGTGDNYGYTFGSGTRLTVV.

The chain recombines TRBV4-2 with TRBJ2-5; 10 bases align to TRBD2. The J call is uncertain, as TRBJ2-7 better fits the DNA end. Looked up from germline, CDR1 is LGHNA and CDR2 is YNFKEQ. This CDR3 is 16 amino acids long. The CDR3 reads CASSHTGTSASYEQYF. CDR3 nucleotide sequence: TGTGCCAGCAGCCATACTGGGACTAGCGCCTCCTACGAGCAGTACTTC.

The rearrangement uses TRBV21-1 and TRBJ1-4; the table's D gene call, TRBD1, was not cross checked with the DNA. TRBV21-1 is recorded as a pseudogene. The CDR3 loop spans 14 amino acids. The CDR3 region is CASSTEPTNEKLFF. CDR3 bases: TGTGCCAGCAGCACAGAACCAACTAATGAAAAACTGTTTTTT.

The DNA of the CDR3 is TGTGCCAGCAGTTCAATATCCCTACGCGACACCGGGGAGCTGTTTTTT. Translation: CASSSISLRDTGELFF. The chain employs TRBV28 and TRBJ2-2; no firm D call. Trimming pared 4 bases from V and 3 bases from J, leaving 15 bases between. The CDR3 loop spans 16 amino acids. From germline, CDR1 is MDHEN and CDR2 SYDVKM.

CDR3: CASSESSGELFF. The CDR3 DNA follows: TGTGCCAGCAGTGAATCGTCCGGGGAGCTGTTTTTT. The J gene is TRBJ2-2, the V gene TRBV6-1, with D unclear. Germline V gene lookup returns CDR1 MNHNS and CDR2 SASEGT. V was clipped by 2 bases and J by 6 bases, with 4 bases between them. The CDR3 length is 12 residues.

This chain joins TRBV5-1 and TRBJ2-1; TRBD2 matches 8 bases. The germline V gene has CDR1 SGHRS and CDR2 YFSETQ. Trimming at V came to 4 bases and at J to 8 bases, leaving 8 bases not matched to a gene. The CDR3 has 14 amino acids. The CDR3, as DNA: TGCGCCAGCAGCAACGCGGGGGGCTTAGATGAGCAGTTCTTC. Its protein product is CASSNAGGLDEQFF.

The chain has TRBV5-1 and TRBJ1-1; weak D call: TRBD1 (5 bases). Trimming removed 0 bases from V and 4 bases from J, with 10 bases in between. Germline lookup yields CDR1 SGHRS and CDR2 YFSETQ. This CDR3 spans 14 amino acids. The CDR3 loop reads CASSLGSGSTEAFF. CDR3 sequence (DNA): TGCGCCAGCAGCTTGGGGTCAGGGTCCACTGAAGCTTTCTTT.